The entry that follows covers one T cell receptor (beta chain) sequence. This sample is drawn from a study of PD-L1 blockade in urothelial cancer. The time point denotes: pretreatment peripheral blood. Each patient contributed between 1 and 8 total time points of blood mononuclear cells, pretreatment and during treatment. The protocol was immunoSEQ multiplex PCR, while the TCRdb copy is restricted to in-frame clones and leaves out a portion. The table has some 71,000 clones, 75% to 90% seen once. The germline V and J ends were trimmed by 1 base and 9 bases, with 10 bases remaining between them. Germline CDR1 reads MDHEN; CDR2 reads SYDVKM. The CDR3 runs 14 residues.

The specimen was PBMCs, collected around atezolizumab (anti-PD-L1) treatment. This receptor was taken from a man between 60 and 75 years old with urothelial cancer. The genes are TRBV28 and TRBJ1-6; D is possibly TRBD1 (5 bases). The DNA for the CDR3 is TGTGCCAGCAGTTTATTGGGGGGGGGTTCACCCCTCCACTTT. Its translation: CASSLLGGGSPLHF. Full variable domain (outside the CDR3, taken from reference TRBV28 and TRBJ1-6): DVKVTQSSRYLVKRTGEKVFLECVQDMDHENMFWYRQDPGLGLRLIYFSYDVKMKEKGDIPEGYSVSREKKERFSLILESASTNQTSMYLCASSLLGGGSPLHFGNGTRLTVT.